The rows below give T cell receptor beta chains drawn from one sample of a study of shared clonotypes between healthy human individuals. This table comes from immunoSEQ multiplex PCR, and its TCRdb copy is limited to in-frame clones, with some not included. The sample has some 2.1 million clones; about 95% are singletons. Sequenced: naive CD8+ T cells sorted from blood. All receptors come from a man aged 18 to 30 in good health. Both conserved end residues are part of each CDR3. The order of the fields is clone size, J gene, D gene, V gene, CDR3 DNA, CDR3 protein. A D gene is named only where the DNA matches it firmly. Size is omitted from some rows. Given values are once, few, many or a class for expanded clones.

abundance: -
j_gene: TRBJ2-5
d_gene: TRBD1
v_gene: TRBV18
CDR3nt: TGTGCCAGCTCACCAGACTATCAGGGACAGATTGAAGAGACCCAGTACTTC
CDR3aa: CASSPDYQGQIEETQYF

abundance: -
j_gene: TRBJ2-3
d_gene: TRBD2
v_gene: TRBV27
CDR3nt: TGTGCCAGCAGTCTAACTAGCGGGGGAGAGATAGATACGCAGTATTTT
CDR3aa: CASSLTSGGEIDTQYF

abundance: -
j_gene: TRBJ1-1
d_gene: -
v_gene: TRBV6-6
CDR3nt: TGTGCCAGCAGTTACTCAGAAGGCGTAAACACTGAAGCTTTCTTT
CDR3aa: CASSYSEGVNTEAFF

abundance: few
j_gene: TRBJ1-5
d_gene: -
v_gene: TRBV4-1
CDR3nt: TGCGCCAGCAGCCAAGAAGGGAGGGGTATCCAGCCCCAGCATTTT
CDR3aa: CASSQEGRGIQPQHF

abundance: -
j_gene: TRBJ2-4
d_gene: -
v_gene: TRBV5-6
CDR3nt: TGTGCCAGCAGCTTGGCTGGAAACATTCAGTACTTC
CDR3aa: CASSLAGNIQYF

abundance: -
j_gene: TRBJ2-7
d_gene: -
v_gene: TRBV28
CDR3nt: TGTGCCAGCAGTTTCTCTAACCGGGCCGACGGACCCTACGAGCAGTACTTC
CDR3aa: CASSFSNRADGPYEQYF

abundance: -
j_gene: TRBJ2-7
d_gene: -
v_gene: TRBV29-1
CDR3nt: TGCAGCGTTGCCCTAGCCAGCGTCGAGCAGTACTTC
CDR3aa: CSVALASVEQYF

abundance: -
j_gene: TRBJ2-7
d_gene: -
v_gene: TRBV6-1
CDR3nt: TGTGCCAGCAGTGAAAATTACGAGCAGTACTTC
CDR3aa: CASSENYEQYF

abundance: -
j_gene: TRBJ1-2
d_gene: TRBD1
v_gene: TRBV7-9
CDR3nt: TGTGCCAGCAGCTTAGTCGGACAGGGCGTAGATGGCTACACCTTC
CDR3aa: CASSLVGQGVDGYTF

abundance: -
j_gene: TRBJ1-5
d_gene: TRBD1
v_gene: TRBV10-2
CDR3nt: TGCGCCAGCAGCGTTGGACAGGCAGGCAATCAGCCCCAGCATTTT
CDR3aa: CASSVGQAGNQPQHF

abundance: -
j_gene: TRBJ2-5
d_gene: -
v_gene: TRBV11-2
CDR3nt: TGTGCCAGCAGCTTAGATAAAGAGACCCAGTACTTC
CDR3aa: CASSLDKETQYF

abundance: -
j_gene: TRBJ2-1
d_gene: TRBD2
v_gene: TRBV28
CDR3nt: TGTGCCAGCAGTCCGCCACGGGCGGGGGGGTACAATGAGCAGTTCTTC
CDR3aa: CASSPPRAGGYNEQFF

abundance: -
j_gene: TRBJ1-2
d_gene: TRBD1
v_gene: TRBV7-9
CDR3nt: TGTGCCAGCAGCTTAGGTGGGACAGACTATGGCTACACCTTC
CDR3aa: CASSLGGTDYGYTF

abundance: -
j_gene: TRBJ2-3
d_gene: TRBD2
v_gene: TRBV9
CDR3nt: TGTGCCAGCAGCGCCCTAGCGGGGGGGCCGGATACGCAGTATTTT
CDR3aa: CASSALAGGPDTQYF

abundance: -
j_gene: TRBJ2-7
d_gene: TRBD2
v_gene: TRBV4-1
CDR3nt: TGCGCCAGCAGCCAAGGGGAGCGGGAATCCTACGAGCAGTACTTC
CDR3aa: CASSQGERESYEQYF

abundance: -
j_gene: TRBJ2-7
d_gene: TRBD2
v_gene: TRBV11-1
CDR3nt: TGTGCCAGCAGCTTGACTAGCGGGGCGGACGAGCAGTACTTC
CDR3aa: CASSLTSGADEQYF

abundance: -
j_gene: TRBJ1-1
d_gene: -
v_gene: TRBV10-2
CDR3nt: TGCGCCAGCAGTGAGTCAGGAGGGAAAGAAGCTTTCTTT
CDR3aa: CASSESGGKEAFF

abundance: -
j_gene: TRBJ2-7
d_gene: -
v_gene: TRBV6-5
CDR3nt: TGTGCCAGCAGTTACTCGCCGGATGAGCAGTACTTC
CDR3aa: CASSYSPDEQYF

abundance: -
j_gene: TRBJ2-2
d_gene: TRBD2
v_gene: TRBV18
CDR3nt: TGTGCCAGCCCATCATTCCGACTAGCGGGGGGTACCGGGGAGCTGTTTTTT
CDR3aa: CASPSFRLAGGTGELFF

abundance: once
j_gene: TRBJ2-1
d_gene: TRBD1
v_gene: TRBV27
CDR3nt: TGTGCCAGCAGTTTGCTGGGACAGCCTATCTTGGGCAATGAGCAGTTCTTC
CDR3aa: CASSLLGQPILGNEQFF

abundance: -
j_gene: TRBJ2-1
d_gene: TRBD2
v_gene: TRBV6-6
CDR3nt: TGTGCCAGCAGTTACCTAGCGGGAGAAACGGGCAAGCAGTTCTTC
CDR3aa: CASSYLAGETGKQFF

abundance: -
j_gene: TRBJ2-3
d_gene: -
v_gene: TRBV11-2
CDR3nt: TGTGCCAGCAGCTTAGAGTGGACTAGCACAGATACGCAGTATTTT
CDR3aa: CASSLEWTSTDTQYF

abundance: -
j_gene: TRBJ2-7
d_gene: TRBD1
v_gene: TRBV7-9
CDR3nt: TGTGCCAGCAGCAGACGGGACAGCTACGAGCAGTACTTC
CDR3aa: CASSRRDSYEQYF

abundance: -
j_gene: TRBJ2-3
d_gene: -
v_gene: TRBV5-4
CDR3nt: TGTGCCAGCAGCTTTCAGGGAGGCGATACGCAGTATTTT
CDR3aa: CASSFQGGDTQYF

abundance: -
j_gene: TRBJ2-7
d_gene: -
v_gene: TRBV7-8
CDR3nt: TGTGCCAGCAGCTTATTGGACCCTATAGGCTACGAGCAGTACTTC
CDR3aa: CASSLLDPIGYEQYF

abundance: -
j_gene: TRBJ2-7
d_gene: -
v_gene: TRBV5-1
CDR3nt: TGCGCCAGCAGCCAGGGGCTCACCTACGAGCAGTACTTC
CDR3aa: CASSQGLTYEQYF

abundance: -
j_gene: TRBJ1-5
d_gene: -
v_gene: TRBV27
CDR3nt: TGTGCCAGCAGTTTCGTAGGTCCAGGGGACAATCAGCCCCAGCATTTT
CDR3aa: CASSFVGPGDNQPQHF

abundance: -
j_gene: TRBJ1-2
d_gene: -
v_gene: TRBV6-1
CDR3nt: TGTGCCAGCAGGGTCGGGACGGCTAACTATGGCTACACCTTC
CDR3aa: CASRVGTANYGYTF

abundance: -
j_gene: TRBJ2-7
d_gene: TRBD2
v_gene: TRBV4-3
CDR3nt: TGCGCCAGCAGCTCTTACAAGATCGGACTAGCGGGAGAGAACGAGCAGTACTTC
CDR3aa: CASSSYKIGLAGENEQYF

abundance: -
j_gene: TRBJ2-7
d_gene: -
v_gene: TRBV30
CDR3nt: TGTGCCTGGAGTCCAGTTTGGTTTGGCTACGAGCAGTACTTC
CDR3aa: CAWSPVWFGYEQYF

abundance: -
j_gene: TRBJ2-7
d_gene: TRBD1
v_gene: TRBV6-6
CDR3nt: TGTGCCAGCAGTGGCGAGGGACAGGGGTCCTACGAGCAGTACTTC
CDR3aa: CASSGEGQGSYEQYF

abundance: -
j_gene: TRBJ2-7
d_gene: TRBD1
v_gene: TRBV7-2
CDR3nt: TGTGCCAGCAGTCACCCGGGACAGGGGAGGTACGAGCAGTACTTC
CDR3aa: CASSHPGQGRYEQYF

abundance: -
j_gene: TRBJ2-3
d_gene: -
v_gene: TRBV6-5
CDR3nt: TGTGCCAGCAGTTTAGGGACCTTCGGCACAGATACGCAGTATTTT
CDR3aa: CASSLGTFGTDTQYF

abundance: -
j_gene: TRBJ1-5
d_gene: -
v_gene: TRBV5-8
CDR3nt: TGTGCCAGCAGCTTAATGGGGGACAATCAGCCCCAGCATTTT
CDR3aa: CASSLMGDNQPQHF

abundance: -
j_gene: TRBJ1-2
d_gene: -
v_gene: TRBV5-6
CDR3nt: TGTGCCAGCAGCTCAGGGGCGAACTATGGCTACACCTTC
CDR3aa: CASSSGANYGYTF

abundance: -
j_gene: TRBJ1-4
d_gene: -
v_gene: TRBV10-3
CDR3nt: TGTGCCATCAGTGAAGGAGGGATGGGTGAAAAACTGTTTTTT
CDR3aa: CAISEGGMGEKLFF

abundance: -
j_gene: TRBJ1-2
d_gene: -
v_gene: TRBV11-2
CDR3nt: TGTGCCAGCAGCACTATCCCCGTTTTGCGAGGCTACACCTTC
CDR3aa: CASSTIPVLRGYTF